This passage covers 30 T cell receptor beta chains from one sample sequenced in a study of post-analysis software for immune sequencing data. Unique molecular identifiers were present in the TCR beta cDNA libraries. MiXCR, applied by TCRdb to the PCR reads, yields one record per CDR3 protein. Of 550,000 to 700,000 distinct CDR3 sequences listed, roughly two fifths are singletons. No antigens are known for them. Notes on the study in general: Higher frequency in patients than in controls was seen for 5 or 6 TRBV segments, with TRBV5-6, TRBV5-1 and TRBV20-1 among them.

Material for sequencing was blood. The receptor set was obtained from a girl aged 10-17 years with multiple sclerosis.

The table lists this clonotype with many counts. The V call is TRBV29-1, the J call TRBJ2-7; maybe TRBD1 (6 bases). The V and J ends lost 0 bases and 5 bases respectively, with 17 bases between them. Germline lookup yields CDR1 SQVTM and CDR2 ANQGSEA. The CDR3 runs to 15 residues. The CDR3 sequence is CSVEEDGTLSDEQYF. CDR3 nucleotide sequence: TGCAGCGTTGAAGAGGACGGGACATTGTCGGACGAGCAGTACTTC.

The V call is TRBV6-6, the J call TRBJ2-1, with 11 bases lining up with TRBD2. CDR3 size: 16 residues. Unmatched junction bases numbered 9, after V lost 7 bases and J lost 4 bases. CDR1 and CDR2 from the germline V gene are MNHNY and SVGAGI (reference sequence). CDR3 sequence reads: CASNYGVAGGYNEQFF. CDR3 DNA sequence: TGTGCCAGCAACTACGGGGTAGCGGGGGGGTACAATGAGCAGTTCTTC.

V gene TRBV6-5 combines with J gene TRBJ2-7; no clear D. With the DNA end fitting TRBJ2-4 better, the J assignment may be wrong. From germline, CDR1 is MNHEY and CDR2 SVGAGI. This CDR3 has 12 residues. The CDR3 sequence: CASSYPKHIQYF. The DNA for the CDR3 is TGTGCCAGCAGTTACCCGAAGCACATTCAGTACTTC.

The chain combines TRBV7-3 with TRBJ2-1; 7 nucleotides match TRBD2. From germline, CDR1 is SGHTA and CDR2 FQGTGA. With V trimmed by 5 bases and J by 6 bases, 7 bases remained unmatched. This CDR3 region has 14 residues. CDR3 loop: CASSRGGQSNEQFF. The CDR3 bases are TGTGCCAGCAGCCGGGGAGGGCAATCCAATGAGCAGTTCTTC. The variable domain in full, with the rest retrieved from reference TRBV7-3 and TRBJ2-1, is GAGVSQTPSNKVTEKGKYVELRCDPISGHTALYWYRQSLGQGPEFLIYFQGTGAADDSGLPNDRFFAVRPEGSVSTLKIQRTERGDSAVYLCASSRGGQSNEQFFGPGTRLTVL.

This chain connects TRBV7-2 to TRBJ2-1; D ambiguous. The germline CDR1 and CDR2 sequences are SGHTA and FQGNSA. Trimming cost V 1 base and J 12 bases, with 13 bases left between them. The CDR3 covers 13 residues. CDR3 amino acids: CASSLVGFDRQFF. CDR3 in DNA: TGTGCCAGCAGCTTAGTAGGCTTCGACCGGCAGTTCTTC.

There are a few counts of this clonotype. V is TRBV4-2 and J is TRBJ1-5, with D hard to call. The V end was cut by 0 bases, the J end by 7 bases, with 13 bases between. This CDR3 contains 15 residues. Germline-derived CDR1 and CDR2 are LGHNA and YNFKEQ. CDR3 region: CASSQDGGKGQPQHF. The CDR3 nucleotides read TGTGCCAGCAGCCAAGATGGAGGGAAGGGCCAGCCCCAGCATTTT.

The CDR3 nucleotides read TGTGCCAGCAGTTTAGATGCCGGGGTCGAGCAGTACTTC. This translates into CASSLDAGVEQYF. The V and J genes are TRBV12-3 or TRBV12-4 and TRBJ2-7, with TRBD2 as a possible D gene (5 bases). The length of the CDR3 is 13 residues. V gave up 1 base and J gave up 6 bases, with 10 bases separating them.

The chain recombines TRBV7-9 with TRBJ1-1; 7 bases are a match to TRBD1. Looked up from germline, CDR1 is SEHNR and CDR2 is FQNEAQ (reference sequence). J lost 2 bases, V lost 4 bases, and 4 bases had no gene match. This CDR3 region has 14 residues. The chain's CDR3 is CASSSGQINTEAFF. CDR3 nucleotide sequence: TGTGCCAGCAGCTCGGGACAGATCAACACTGAAGCTTTCTTT.

This clonotype was detected only a few times. This chain links TRBV29-1 with TRBJ2-1; TRBD2 matches 8 bases. In germline, CDR1 is SQVTM, CDR2 ANQGSEA. CDR3 size: 15 residues. The V and J ends lost 2 bases and 4 bases, in that order; junction bases with no gene match: 7. The CDR3, as DNA: TGCAGCGTTGAATTTAGCGGGGACTCGTACAATGAGCAGTTCTTC. Its protein is CSVEFSGDSYNEQFF.

This chain joins TRBV5-1 and TRBJ2-4; no clear D gene. The J call may be mistaken, given a closer DNA end match to TRBJ2-7. Germline lookup yields CDR1 SGHRS and CDR2 YFSETQ. The CDR3 sequence is 14 residues long. The CDR3 spells CASGLGSRGFEQYF. For the CDR3, the DNA is TGCGCCAGTGGCTTGGGTTCGCGTGGCTTCGAGCAGTACTTC.

The rearrangement links TRBV12-3 or TRBV12-4 to TRBJ2-7; TRBD2 might be the D (6 bases). CDR3 length: 15 residues. Trimming shortened V by 5 bases and J by 2 bases, and 16 bases separated the two germline ends. CDR3: CASSQGAGRTYEQYF. CDR3 in DNA: TGTGCCAGCAGTCAAGGGGCGGGAAGAACCTACGAGCAGTACTTC.

The J gene is TRBJ2-3, the V gene TRBV7-2; the D is unclear. Looked up from germline, CDR1 is SGHTA and CDR2 is FQGNSA. Trimming pared 3 bases from V and 2 bases from J, leaving 6 bases between. This CDR3 spans 13 amino acids. The DNA of the CDR3 is TGTGCCAGCAGCTTTGAGTCCACAGATACGCAGTATTTT. Translated, it gives CASSFESTDTQYF.

V and J are TRBV12-3 or TRBV12-4 and TRBJ1-1; D is possibly TRBD1 (6 bases). The CDR3 runs 12 residues. V lost 6 bases and J 3 bases, leaving 8 bases between the germline ends. The CDR3: CASRRQDTEAFF. The CDR3 bases are TGTGCCAGCAGACGACAGGACACTGAAGCTTTCTTT.

This clonotype was seen a handful of times. The chain has TRBV28 and TRBJ2-7, with 13 bases fitting TRBD2. Per germline, CDR1 MDHEN and CDR2 SYDVKM. CDR3 length equals 15 residues. V gave up 5 bases and J gave up 4 bases; unmatched junction bases: 5. The CDR3 DNA is TGTGCCAGCAGTAACAGACTAGCGGGGGGATACGAGCAGTACTTC. It translates to CASSNRLAGGYEQYF. Filled out from reference TRBV28 and TRBJ2-7, the complete variable domain reads DVKVTQSSRYLVKRTGEKVFLECVQDMDHENMFWYRQDPGLGLRLIYFSYDVKMKEKGDIPEGYSVSREKKERFSLILESASTNQTSMYLCASSNRLAGGYEQYFGPGTRLTVT.

This clonotype was observed a few times. The rearrangement links TRBV20-1 to TRBJ1-6; tentative D call: TRBD1 (6 bases). From germline, CDR1 is DFQATT and CDR2 SNEGSKA (reference sequence). Between the trimmed V and J ends, which lost 1 base and 0 bases, there was a span of 13 bases. The CDR3 consists of 17 residues. The CDR3 is CSARADSESSYNSPLHF. The CDR3 nucleotides are TGCAGTGCTAGAGCGGACAGTGAGAGCTCCTATAATTCACCCCTCCACTTT.

The chain is built from TRBV20-1 and TRBJ2-3; tentative D call: TRBD1 (6 bases). Trimming stripped 3 bases from V and 0 bases from J, with 16 bases between. Germline V gene lookup returns CDR1 DFQATT and CDR2 SNEGSKA (reference sequence). There are 16 residues in the CDR3. CDR3 nucleotide sequence: TGCAGTGCTAGCCTAATGACAGGTCCTAGCACAGATACGCAGTATTTT. This sequence encodes CSASLMTGPSTDTQYF.

The rearrangement joins TRBV7-2 to TRBJ2-3; TRBD2 aligns across 11 bases. J lost 6 bases, V lost 3 bases, and 8 bases had no gene match. Germline lookup yields CDR1 SGHTA and CDR2 FQGNSA. This CDR3 has 16 residues. CDR3 sequence reads: CASSFQTSGVGDTQYF. CDR3 nucleotide sequence: TGTGCCAGCAGCTTTCAGACTAGCGGGGTGGGGGATACGCAGTATTTT.

The chain joins TRBV9 to TRBJ1-2, with a weak D call TRBD1 (6 bases). V was clipped by 3 bases and J by 13 bases, with 16 bases between them. Germline CDR1 is SGDLS and CDR2 is YYNGEE. The CDR3 totals 12 residues. CDR3 residues: CASSDGVVDSTF. The CDR3 nucleotides read TGTGCCAGCAGCGATGGGGTTGTGGACAGCACCTTC.

The chain uses TRBV4-2 and TRBJ1-2, with no clear D. In germline, CDR1 is LGHNA, CDR2 YNFKEQ. The CDR3 runs to 15 residues. Trimming pared 0 bases from V and 2 bases from J, leaving 10 bases between. The CDR3 sequence is CASSQEGAGNYGYTF. The CDR3 nucleotides are TGTGCCAGCAGCCAAGAAGGCGCGGGGAACTATGGCTACACCTTC.

This clonotype was observed a single time. The chain has TRBV29-1 and TRBJ2-3; a possible D gene is TRBD1 (6 bases). Between the trimmed V and J ends, which lost 4 bases and 2 bases, there was a span of 10 bases. Germline assignment: CDR1 SQVTM and CDR2 ANQGSEA. The CDR3 runs 13 residues. For the CDR3, the DNA is TGCAGCGTTGGGCAGGGGAACACAGATACGCAGTATTTT. It yields the protein CSVGQGNTDTQYF.

The chain is built from TRBV7-8 and TRBJ1-1; a possible D gene is TRBD1 (5 bases). V lost 0 bases and J 4 bases, leaving 12 bases between the germline ends. The CDR3 totals 15 residues. CDR1 SGHVS and CDR2 FQNEAQ come from the germline V gene. This CDR3 reads CASSLAHYGGTEAFF. As DNA, the CDR3 is TGTGCCAGCAGCTTAGCGCATTACGGGGGCACTGAAGCTTTCTTT.

V and J are TRBV12-3 or TRBV12-4 and TRBJ2-7, with TRBD2 matching over 12 bases. The CDR3 runs to 17 residues. V trimming: 7 bases; J trimming: 1 base; junction bases outside the gene matches: 11. In DNA, the CDR3 is TGTGCCAGCATTCCTCTAGGACTAGCGGGAAGGTCCTACGAGCAGTACTTC. Its translation: CASIPLGLAGRSYEQYF.

V is TRBV12-3 or TRBV12-4 and J is TRBJ1-2; D uncertain. The CDR3 length is 13 residues. The V and J ends lost 2 bases and 8 bases respectively, with 12 bases between them. The CDR3 protein is CASSLLARKGYTF. As DNA, the CDR3 is TGTGCCAGCAGTTTATTGGCGAGGAAGGGCTACACCTTC.

The V call is TRBV20-1, the J call TRBJ2-7; the match to TRBD1 covers 7 bases. J gave up 5 bases and V 3 bases, and 7 bases lay outside the gene matches. This CDR3 comprises 13 residues. Germline CDR1 reads DFQATT; CDR2 reads SNEGSKA (reference sequence). CDR3 sequence reads: CSARTGIGNEQYF. CDR3 DNA sequence: TGCAGTGCTAGGACAGGGATTGGAAACGAGCAGTACTTC.

To note about this clonotype: At one boundary the junction diverges from the germline segment, which might be a read error. This chain links TRBV20-1 with TRBJ2-7; 9 bases agree with TRBD1. Germline values: CDR1 DFQATT, CDR2 SNEGSKA (reference sequence). The CDR3 covers 16 residues. CDR3 nucleotide sequence: TGCAGTACTAGAGATAAAGCCGGACAGGGGAGCTACGAGCAGTACTTC. Translated: CSTRDKAGQGSYEQYF.

In its sample, this clonotype was seen a few times. The chain couples TRBV29-1 to TRBJ1-2; 8 bases are a match to TRBD1. The trim removed 3 bases at V and 10 bases at J, leaving 7 bases unmatched. CDR1 is SQVTM and CDR2 is ANQGSEA in the germline V gene. This CDR3 contains 12 residues. DNA of the CDR3: TGCAGCGTTGAGCGGACAGGGACTGACTACACCTTC. Protein product: CSVERTGTDYTF. Combining the CDR3 with reference TRBV29-1 and TRBJ1-2 gives the whole variable domain SAVISQKPSRDICQRGTSLTIQCQVDSQVTMMFWYRQQPGQSLTLIATANQGSEATYESGFVIDKFPISRPNLTFSTLTVSNMSPEDSSIYLCSVERTGTDYTFGSGTRLTVV.

The CDR3 DNA reads as TGTGCCACCAGTGATCCGCGGGAATTAACCCGAGGGAGGTATTTT. The encoded protein is CATSDPRELTRGRYF. The genes are TRBV24-1 and TRBJ2-3, with a weak D call TRBD2 (6 bases). The CDR3 has 15 residues. The germline V gene has CDR1 KGHDR and CDR2 SFDVKD. V gave up 3 bases and J gave up 14 bases, with 23 bases separating them.

The V call is TRBV5-1, the J call TRBJ2-1; TRBD1 is a possible D gene (6 bases). Germline assignment: CDR1 SGHRS and CDR2 YFSETQ. V was shortened by 7 bases and J by 4 bases, with 15 bases between the two germline ends. The CDR3 runs to 14 residues. The CDR3 DNA sequence: TGCGCCAGCCGCCCTACAGGGATTTACAATGAGCAGTTCTTC. Amino acid sequence: CASRPTGIYNEQFF.

The chain recombines TRBV5-1 with TRBJ2-7, with TRBD2 matching over 8 bases. This CDR3 has 14 residues. From germline, CDR1 is SGHRS and CDR2 YFSETQ. With 5 bases clipped from V and 2 bases from J, the junction kept 6 bases outside the gene matches. The CDR3 coding sequence is TGCGCCAGCAGGGCTAGCGGGCCAGCCTACGAGCAGTACTTC. Encoded protein: CASRASGPAYEQYF.

This clonotype appeared a few times. This chain joins TRBV29-1 and TRBJ2-1; D call uncertain. This CDR3 has 15 residues. V lost 5 bases, J lost 3 bases, and 17 bases lay in between. Germline-derived CDR1 and CDR2 are SQVTM and ANQGSEA. CDR3: CSVRAAHSDYNEQFF. In DNA form, the CDR3 reads TGCAGCGTTCGCGCGGCCCATTCAGACTACAATGAGCAGTTCTTC.